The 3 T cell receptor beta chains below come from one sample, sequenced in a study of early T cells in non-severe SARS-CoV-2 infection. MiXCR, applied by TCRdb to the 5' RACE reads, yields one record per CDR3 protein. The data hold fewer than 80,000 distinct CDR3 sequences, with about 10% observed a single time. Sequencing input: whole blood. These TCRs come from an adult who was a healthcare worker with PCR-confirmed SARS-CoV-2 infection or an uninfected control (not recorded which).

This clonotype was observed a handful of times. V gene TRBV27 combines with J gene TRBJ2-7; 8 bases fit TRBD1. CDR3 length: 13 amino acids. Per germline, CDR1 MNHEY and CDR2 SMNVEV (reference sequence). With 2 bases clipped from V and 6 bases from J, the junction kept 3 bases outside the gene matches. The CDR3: CASSLTTGGEQYF. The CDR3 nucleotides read TGTGCCAGCAGTTTAACAACAGGGGGCGAGCAGTACTTC.

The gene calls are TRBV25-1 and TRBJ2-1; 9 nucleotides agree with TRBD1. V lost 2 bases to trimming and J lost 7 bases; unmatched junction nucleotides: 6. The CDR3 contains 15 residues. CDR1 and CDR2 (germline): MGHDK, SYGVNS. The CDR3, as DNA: TGTGCCAGCAGTGAAAGACAGGGGGTGAAAAATGAGCAGTTCTTC. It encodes CASSERQGVKNEQFF.

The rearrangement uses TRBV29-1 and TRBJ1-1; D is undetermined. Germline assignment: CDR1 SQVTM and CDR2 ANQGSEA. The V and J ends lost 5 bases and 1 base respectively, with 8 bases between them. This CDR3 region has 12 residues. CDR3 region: CSVLAGNTEAFF. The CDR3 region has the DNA TGCAGCGTTTTGGCTGGGAACACTGAAGCTTTCTTT.